What follows are 2 T cell receptor beta chains derived from one specimen sequenced in a study of regulatory T cells in long-lasting Graves disease. Time point: newly diagnosed GD, antithyroid drugs for less than 3 months. After RNA was extracted from PBMCs, the TCR library was made from it. According to the study, TCR beta libraries were built with iRepertoire HTBI primers and CDR3-region Arm-PCR. TCRdb reanalysed the multiplex PCR reads using MiXCR and keeps one entry per CDR3 protein. The sample includes around 420,000 distinct CDR3 sequences, 15% of them seen just once. Source: peripheral blood mononuclear cells (PBMCs), taken at new diagnosis, from a patient treated with antithyroid drugs. These receptors all come from a female donor with Graves disease.

This clonotype was found many times. The CDR3 bases are TGTGCCAGCAGCTTGCAGGGGGCCTGGCGGGCAAAAGAGACCCAGTACTTC. This gives the protein CASSLQGAWRAKETQYF. The chain couples TRBV3-1 to TRBJ2-5, with TRBD1 identical over 8 bases. V shed 5 bases, J shed 3 bases, and the junction held 14 bases outside the gene matches. CDR1 and CDR2 (germline): LGHDT, YNNKEL (reference sequence). The CDR3 spans 17 residues.

The table lists this clonotype with many counts. The genes are TRBV12-3 or TRBV12-4 and TRBJ1-2; perhaps TRBD1 as D (5 bases). CDR3 length equals 11 residues. The V gene lost 6 bases and the J gene lost 10 bases, with 12 bases spanning the gap. CDR3 in DNA: TGTGCCAGCAGACGATCGACAGTCTACACCTTC. Its protein is CASRRSTVYTF.